Sequencing of this T cell receptor beta chain was carried out in a study of CD8+CD57+ T cells in acquired aplastic anemia. Germline CDR1 is LNHDA and CDR2 is SQIVND (reference sequence). CDR3 length: 15 amino acids. The V gene lost 5 bases and the J gene lost 0 bases, with 11 bases spanning the gap. Overall study results and limits: Patients shared some 30 CD8+ CDR3 sequences with controls.

Patients chosen for sequencing had shown CD8+CD57+ cell expansion by flow cytometry. TCR beta VDJ and CDR3 profiling used genomic DNA as template. TCRdb processed the reads anew with MiXCR; each CDR3 protein has one entry. In the table there are more than 150,000 distinct CDR3 sequences, around half of which are singletons. On this clonotype itself: Its antigen is not known.

The chain has TRBV19 and TRBJ1-5; D ambiguous. The sample was sorted CD4+, CD8+, or CD8+CD57+ T cells (not recorded which) from PBMCs. The sequence derives from a human donor with aplastic anemia. CDR3 sequence reads: CASSWSTDSNQPQHF. The CDR3 DNA reads as TGTGCCAGTAGTTGGTCAACCGATAGCAATCAGCCCCAGCATTTT.